This T cell receptor (beta chain) emerged from a study of CD8 T cells in ankylosing spondylitis. Overall study results and limits: Within matched ankylosing spondylitis synovial fluid, disease-linked clones were reportedly significantly enriched. Clones linked to the disease showed a CD8+ phenotype. They occurred at relatively low frequencies in peripheral blood. Fewer than 10 highly homologous variants formed a TCR beta motif that appeared characteristic of ankylosing spondylitis blood. Earlier literature documents some of the motif variants in reactive arthritis synovial fluid and blood.

By quantitative 5'-RACE with molecular barcodes, the TCR beta libraries were made. In TCRdb, the 5' RACE reads were re-called with MiXCR into one record per CDR3 protein. Of a few hundred thousand distinct CDR3 sequences listed, approximately 20% were seen once; the top ten hold roughly a sixth. This clonotype was counted between two and nine times. Its antigen is not identified. The TCR sequence derives from a male donor with ankylosing spondylitis. Sequencing was carried out using blood, either unsorted or a sorted T cell fraction (not recorded which).

The CDR3 nucleotides read TGTGCCAGCAGCCAATTGGGACTAGCGGGAGGCTCCTACAATGAGCAGTTCTTC. It is translated as CASSQLGLAGGSYNEQFF. The rearrangement uses TRBV7-7 and TRBJ2-1; 15 positions agree with TRBD2. Germline trimming cut 5 bases from V and 0 bases from J; bases unmatched to any gene: 5. The CDR3 covers 18 residues. Looked up from germline, CDR1 is SSHAT and CDR2 is FNYEAQ (reference sequence).